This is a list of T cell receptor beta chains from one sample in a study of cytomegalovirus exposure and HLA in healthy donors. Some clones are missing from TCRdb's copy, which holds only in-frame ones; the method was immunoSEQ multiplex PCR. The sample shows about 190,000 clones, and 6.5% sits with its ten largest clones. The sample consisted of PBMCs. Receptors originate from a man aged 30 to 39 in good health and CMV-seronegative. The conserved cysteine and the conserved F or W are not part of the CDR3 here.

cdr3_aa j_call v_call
AWSLSYEQY TRBJ2-7 TRBV30
ASSLSDRGIFV TRBJ1-2 TRBV5-1
ASSDTGVDTEAF TRBJ1-1 TRBV6-1
ASSLRRAEGAELF TRBJ2-2 TRBV7-3
ASSHVGRLGDEQY TRBJ2-7 TRBV14
ASSLQANSGNTIY TRBJ1-3 TRBV7-6
ASSFTGTGGEASYEQY TRBJ2-7 TRBV7-2
AISSGTGGDRPQH TRBJ1-5 TRBV10-3
ASSPGLQDGYT TRBJ1-2 TRBV5-6
ATHRNSPLH TRBJ1-6 TRBV2
ASSLNGGQETQY TRBJ2-5 TRBV27
ASTLQEGRATDTQY TRBJ2-3 TRBV6-6
ASGRGSGNTIY TRBJ1-3 TRBV12-5
ASSVGLTYEQY TRBJ2-7 TRBV9
ASSPPHGQYNTEAF TRBJ1-1 TRBV5-5
ASSIRSPGNTEAF TRBJ1-1 TRBV19
ASSIPSQGTKLF TRBJ1-4 TRBV11-2
ASSPFGRENTGELF TRBJ2-2 TRBV28
ASSVGVGGWNTEAF TRBJ1-1 TRBV9
ASSSRGTGRTDTQY TRBJ2-3 TRBV5-1
ASSLALGGGYNEQF TRBJ2-1 TRBV7-2
ASSSGLAGDNTGELF TRBJ2-2 TRBV5-8
ASSLPGQGAREQY TRBJ2-7 TRBV11-2
ASSRSGPGNTIY TRBJ1-3 TRBV19
ASSLPWDRGKNIQY TRBJ2-4 TRBV19
ASSLARDFSDTQY TRBJ2-3 TRBV5-6
ASSEDRVPTEAF TRBJ1-1 TRBV6-1
ASSIGGLPRTEAF TRBJ1-1 TRBV19
ASSSRGQGNTIY TRBJ1-3 TRBV6-1
ASSVAQGALGNTEAF TRBJ1-1 TRBV9
ASSLSAGQETQY TRBJ2-5 TRBV5-1